The present T cell receptor beta chain was sequenced within a study of response to subunit inactivated influenza vaccine. Overall study findings and caveats: It was the authors' suggestion that each seasonal influenza vaccination recruits few new T cells.

One entry per CDR3 protein, called by TCRdb with MiXCR from the RT-PCR reads. The sample includes about 480,000 distinct CDR3 sequences, 25% seen only once; the top ten take approximately 2%. CDR1 and CDR2 (germline): SGHRS, YFSETQ. The CDR3 has 17 amino acids. Trimming took 1 base from V and 1 from J, leaving 17 bases between them. With respect to this clonotype: Its specificity is unknown.

The TCR sequence derives from a man aged 45 to 65 who received an inactivated influenza vaccine. The J gene is TRBJ2-5, the V gene TRBV5-1; D is perhaps TRBD1 (5 bases). Sequenced here: CD4+ T cells sorted from PBMCs, sampled about 5 days after vaccination. CDR3 in amino acids: CASSLNVDRPGQETQYF. For the CDR3, the DNA is TGCGCCAGCAGCTTGAACGTAGACAGACCAGGCCAAGAGACCCAGTACTTC.